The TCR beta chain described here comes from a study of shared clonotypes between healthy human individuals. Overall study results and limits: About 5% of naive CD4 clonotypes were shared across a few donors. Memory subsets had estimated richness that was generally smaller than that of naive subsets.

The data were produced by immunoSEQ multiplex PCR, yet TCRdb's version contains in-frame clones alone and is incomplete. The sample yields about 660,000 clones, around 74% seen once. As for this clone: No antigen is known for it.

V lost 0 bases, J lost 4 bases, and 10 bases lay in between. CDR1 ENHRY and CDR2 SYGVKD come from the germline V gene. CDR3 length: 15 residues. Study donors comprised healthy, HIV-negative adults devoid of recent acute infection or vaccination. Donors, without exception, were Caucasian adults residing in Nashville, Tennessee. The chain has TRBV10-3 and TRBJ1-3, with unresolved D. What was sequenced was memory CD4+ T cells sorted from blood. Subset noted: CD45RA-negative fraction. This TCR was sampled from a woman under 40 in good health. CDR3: CAISESVERGNTIYF. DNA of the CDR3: TGTGCCATCAGTGAGTCGGTTGAGCGCGGAAACACCATATATTTT.